The 2 T cell receptor beta chains below all came from one sample that was sequenced in a study of blood T cell repertoires in COVID-19. The method was immunoSEQ multiplex PCR; TCRdb's version includes in-frame clones alone and lacks a portion of them. The sample comprises around 280,000 clones, roughly 87% of which are singletons, and around 2.2% rests with the top ten. Sequencing was performed on peripheral blood. These receptor sequences come from a woman aged 45-65 years who had recovered from COVID-19.

This sequence joins TRBV28 and TRBJ2-7; D may be TRBD2 (6 bases). Trimming shortened V by 2 bases and J by 3 bases, and 14 bases separated the two germline ends. CDR3 length: 15 amino acids. Germline V CDR1 and CDR2: MDHEN, SYDVKM. This CDR3 is CASSLAGLTNYEQYF. DNA for the CDR3: TGTGCCAGCAGTTTAGCGGGATTGACTAACTACGAGCAGTACTTC.

This clone has only one observation. The chain carries TRBV30 and TRBJ1-1; D perhaps matches TRBD1 (5 bases). CDR1 and CDR2 from the germline V gene are GTSNPN and SVGIG (reference sequence). The CDR3 length is 14 residues. V was shortened by 3 bases and J by 0 bases, with 11 bases between the two germline ends. As DNA, the CDR3 is TGTGCCTGGAGGGTAACAGGAGTGAACACTGAAGCTTTCTTT. Translating gives CAWRVTGVNTEAFF.